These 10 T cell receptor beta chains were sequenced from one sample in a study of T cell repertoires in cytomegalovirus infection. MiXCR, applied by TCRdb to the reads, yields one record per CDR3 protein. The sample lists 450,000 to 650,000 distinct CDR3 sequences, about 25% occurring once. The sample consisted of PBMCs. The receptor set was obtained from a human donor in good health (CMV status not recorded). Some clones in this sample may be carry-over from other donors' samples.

CDR3 protein: CASSSPRGTDNLYEQYV. The CDR3 DNA follows: TGTGCCAGCAGTTCACCCCGCGGGACAGATAACCTCTACGAGCAGTACGTC. V usage is TRBV6-2 or TRBV6-3 and J usage is TRBJ2-7; perhaps TRBD1 as D (7 bases). V lost 4 bases, J lost 3 bases, and 22 bases lay in between. Germline assignment: CDR1 MNHEY and CDR2 SVGEGT. The CDR3 consists of 17 residues.

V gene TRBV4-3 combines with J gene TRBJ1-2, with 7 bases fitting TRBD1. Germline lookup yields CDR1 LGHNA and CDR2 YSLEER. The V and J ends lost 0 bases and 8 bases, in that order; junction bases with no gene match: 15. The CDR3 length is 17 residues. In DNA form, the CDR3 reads TGCGCCAGCAGCCAAGATCCCTACCGACAGGGAACGGGAGGCTACACCTTC. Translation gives CASSQDPYRQGTGGYTF.

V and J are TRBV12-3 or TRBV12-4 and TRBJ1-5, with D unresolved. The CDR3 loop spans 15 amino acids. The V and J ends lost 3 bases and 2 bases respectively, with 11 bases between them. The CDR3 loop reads CASSLREDGNQPQHF. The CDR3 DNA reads TGTGCCAGCAGTTTGAGGGAGGATGGCAATCAGCCCCAGCATTTT.

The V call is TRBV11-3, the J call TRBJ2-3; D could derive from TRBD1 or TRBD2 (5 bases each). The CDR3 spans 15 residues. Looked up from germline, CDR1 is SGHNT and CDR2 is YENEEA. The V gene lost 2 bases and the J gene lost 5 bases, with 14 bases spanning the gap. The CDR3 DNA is TGTGCCAGCAGCTTATGGGGGTATACGGGAGATACGCAGTATTTT. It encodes CASSLWGYTGDTQYF.

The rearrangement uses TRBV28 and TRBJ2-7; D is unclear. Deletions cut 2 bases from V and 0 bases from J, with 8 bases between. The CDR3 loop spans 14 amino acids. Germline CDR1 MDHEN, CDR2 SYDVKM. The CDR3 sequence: CASSLMAGSYEQYF. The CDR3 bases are TGTGCCAGCAGTTTAATGGCCGGCTCCTACGAGCAGTACTTC.

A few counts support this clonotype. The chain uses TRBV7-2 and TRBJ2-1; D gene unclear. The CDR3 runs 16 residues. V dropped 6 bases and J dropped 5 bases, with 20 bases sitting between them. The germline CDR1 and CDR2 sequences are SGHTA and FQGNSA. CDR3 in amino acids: CASRDALVGPNNEQFF. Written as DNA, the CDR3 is TGTGCCAGCAGGGACGCCTTAGTTGGCCCAAACAATGAGCAGTTCTTC. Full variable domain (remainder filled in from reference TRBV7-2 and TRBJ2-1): GAGVSQSPSNKVTEKGKDVELRCDPISGHTALYWYRQSLGQGLEFLIYFQGNSAPDKSGLPSDRFSAERTGGSVSTLTIQRTQQEDSAVYLCASRDALVGPNNEQFFGPGTRLTVL.

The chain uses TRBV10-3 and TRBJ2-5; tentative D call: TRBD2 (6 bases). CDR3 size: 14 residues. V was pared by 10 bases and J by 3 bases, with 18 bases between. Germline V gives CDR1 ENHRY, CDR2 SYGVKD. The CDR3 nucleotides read TGTGCCACGACTAGGTCGGAGTTCGAAGAGACCCAGTACTTC. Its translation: CATTRSEFEETQYF.

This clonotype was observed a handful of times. In nucleotides, the CDR3 is TGTGCCAGCAGCCCAAGCCTCGAGAGGGTTGTAGCTTTCTTT. Protein product: CASSPSLERVVAFF. This chain connects TRBV5-6 to TRBJ1-1; D uncertain. Germline-derived CDR1 and CDR2 are SGHDT and YYEEEE. This CDR3 spans 14 amino acids. V lost 4 bases and J 10 bases, leaving 20 bases between the germline ends.

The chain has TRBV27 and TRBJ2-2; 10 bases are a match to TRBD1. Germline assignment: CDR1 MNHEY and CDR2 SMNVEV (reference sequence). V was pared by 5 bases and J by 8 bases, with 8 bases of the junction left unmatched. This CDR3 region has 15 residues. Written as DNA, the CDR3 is TGTGCCAGCAGTCCGTGGACAGGGGGGAGTGGGGAGCTGTTTTTT. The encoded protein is CASSPWTGGSGELFF.

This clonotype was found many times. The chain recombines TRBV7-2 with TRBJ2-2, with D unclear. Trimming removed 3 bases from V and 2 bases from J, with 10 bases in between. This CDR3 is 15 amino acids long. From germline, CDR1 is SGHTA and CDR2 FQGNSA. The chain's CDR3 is CASSFASLNTGELFF. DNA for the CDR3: TGTGCCAGCAGCTTCGCATCCTTAAACACCGGGGAGCTGTTTTTT.